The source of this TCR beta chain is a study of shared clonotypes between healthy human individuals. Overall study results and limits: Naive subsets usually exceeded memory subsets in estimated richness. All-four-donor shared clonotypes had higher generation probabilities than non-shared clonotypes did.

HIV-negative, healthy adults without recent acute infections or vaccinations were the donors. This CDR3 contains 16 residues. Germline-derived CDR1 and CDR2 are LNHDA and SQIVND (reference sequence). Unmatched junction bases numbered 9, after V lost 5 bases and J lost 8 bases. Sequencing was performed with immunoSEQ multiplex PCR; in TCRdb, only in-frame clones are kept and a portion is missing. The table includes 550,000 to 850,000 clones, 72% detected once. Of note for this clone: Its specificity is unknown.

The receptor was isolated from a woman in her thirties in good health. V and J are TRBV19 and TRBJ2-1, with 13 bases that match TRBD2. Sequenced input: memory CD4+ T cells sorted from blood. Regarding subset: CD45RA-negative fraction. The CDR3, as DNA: TGTGCCAGTAGTGATCCGACTAGCGGGAGGTGGCATGAGCAGTTCTTC. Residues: CASSDPTSGRWHEQFF.